Below are 29 T cell receptor beta chains sequenced from a single sample in a study of blood T cell repertoires in COVID-19. Sequencing was performed with immunoSEQ multiplex PCR; in TCRdb, only in-frame clones are kept and a portion is missing. This sample has about 310,000 clones; about 87% occur once, and the top ten carry 1% to 1.5%. Material: peripheral blood. These receptors originate from a man in his 70s with acute or convalescent COVID-19.

The chain carries TRBV3-1 (or the pseudogene TRBV3-2) and TRBJ1-1; TRBD1 agrees at 7 bases. V was pared by 4 bases and J by 7 bases, with 12 bases of the junction left unmatched. Looked up from germline, CDR1 is LGHDT and CDR2 is YNNKEL (reference sequence). The CDR3 is 15 amino acids. CDR3 sequence (DNA): TGTGCCAGCAGCCTGTCCGCGAGGACAGGACTTGAAGCTTTCTTT. Protein: CASSLSARTGLEAFF.

J is TRBJ1-6 and V is TRBV5-6, with a weak D call TRBD1 (6 bases). Germline lookup yields CDR1 SGHDT and CDR2 YYEEEE. V was pared by 4 bases and J by 4 bases, with 12 bases between. This CDR3 has 15 amino acids. This chain's CDR3 is CASSPTGNYNSPLHF. The CDR3, as DNA: TGTGCCAGCAGCCCAACAGGGAATTATAATTCACCCCTCCACTTT. The full variable domain, its missing parts supplied by reference TRBV5-6 and TRBJ1-6, is DAGVTQSPTHLIKTRGQQVTLRCSPKSGHDTVSWYQQALGQGPQFIFQYYEEEERQRGNFPDRFSGHQFPNYSSELNVNALLLGDSALYLCASSPTGNYNSPLHFGNGTRLTVT.

The chain uses TRBV19 and TRBJ2-5; the match to TRBD2 covers 11 bases. CDR1 and CDR2 from the germline V gene are LNHDA and SQIVND (reference sequence). CDR3 length: 17 residues. V lost 5 bases to trimming and J lost 2 bases; unmatched junction nucleotides: 10. DNA of the CDR3: TGTGCCAGTAGTGCCGGGACTAGCGGATGGGTACAAGAGACCCAGTACTTC. The encoded protein is CASSAGTSGWVQETQYF. Full variable domain (rest looked up from reference TRBV19 and TRBJ2-5): DGGITQSPKYLFRKEGQNVTLSCEQNLNHDAMYWYRQDPGQGLRLIYYSQIVNDFQKGDIAEGYSVSREKKESFPLTVTSAQKNPTAFYLCASSAGTSGWVQETQYFGPGTRLLVL.

CDR3 loop: CASSQGREGLYEQFF. CDR3 coding DNA: TGCGCCAGCAGCCAAGGACGGGAGGGCCTCTATGAGCAGTTCTTC. This rearrangement joins TRBV4-3 to TRBJ2-1, with 8 nucleotides matching TRBD2. The CDR3 loop spans 15 amino acids. Looked up from germline, CDR1 is LGHNA and CDR2 is YSLEER. V shed 1 base, J shed 8 bases, and the junction held 7 bases outside the gene matches.

The rearrangement links TRBV12-3 or TRBV12-4 to TRBJ2-7; 7 nucleotides align to TRBD1. The V gene end was trimmed by 4 bases and the J gene end by 3 bases; junction bases not matched to a gene: 3. CDR3 size: 13 residues. The CDR3 nucleotides read TGTGCCAGCAGTTACGGGACAGACTACGAGCAGTACTTC. Encoded protein: CASSYGTDYEQYF.

Only a few counts were recorded for this clone. The genes are TRBV7-6 and TRBJ1-2; TRBD1 matches at 9 bases. The CDR3 is 17 amino acids. Trimming at V came to 5 bases and at J to 1 base, leaving 11 bases not matched to a gene. From germline, CDR1 is SGHVS and CDR2 FNYEAQ. The CDR3 bases are TGTGCCAGCAGCCTAACGACAGGGGGGAGGAGTAACTATGGCTACACCTTC. It translates to CASSLTTGGRSNYGYTF.

The chain joins TRBV5-1 to TRBJ2-1, with 8 bases fitting TRBD2. The CDR3 spans 16 residues. The V segment lost 0 bases and the J segment 2 bases; nucleotides outside the gene matches: 4. Per germline, CDR1 SGHRS and CDR2 YFSETQ. DNA of the CDR3: TGCGCCAGCAGCTTGGCCGGCGGGGGGACCTACAATGAGCAGTTCTTC. Its protein product is CASSLAGGGTYNEQFF. The full variable domain, its missing parts supplied by reference TRBV5-1 and TRBJ2-1, is KAGVTQTPRYLIKTRGQQVTLSCSPISGHRSVSWYQQTPGQGLQFLFEYFSETQRNKGNFPGRFSGRQFSNSRSEMNVSTLELGDSALYLCASSLAGGGTYNEQFFGPGTRLTVL.

The chain joins TRBV5-1 to TRBJ1-1; 7 positions agree with TRBD1. The CDR3 is 15 amino acids. The V gene end was trimmed by 4 bases and the J gene end by 11 bases; junction bases not matched to a gene: 17. CDR1 and CDR2 from the germline V gene are SGHRS and YFSETQ. CDR3 bases: TGCGCCAGCAGCGGCCGGACAGGAAGCCTCTCGGCGGCTTTCTTT. This sequence encodes CASSGRTGSLSAAFF.

The chain links TRBV9 to TRBJ2-3; TRBD2 matches 13 bases. V shed 4 bases, J shed 0 bases, and the junction held 11 bases outside the gene matches. The V gene's germline CDR1 is SGDLS and CDR2 YYNGEE. This CDR3 is 19 amino acids long. CDR3 nucleotide sequence: TGTGCCAGCAGCCCCCAGACTAGCGGGGGGTCTTATAGCACAGATACGCAGTATTTT. Translating gives CASSPQTSGGSYSTDTQYF.

Here the CDR3 reads CASSPTGADTEAFF. The CDR3 nucleotides are TGTGCCAGCAGCCCAACAGGGGCGGACACTGAAGCTTTCTTT. The chain joins TRBV5-4 to TRBJ1-1, with 7 bases aligning to TRBD1. CDR3 length: 14 residues. Looked up from germline, CDR1 is SGHNT and CDR2 is YYREEE (reference sequence). Trimming cost V 4 bases and J 3 bases; bases outside gene matches: 6.

CDR3: CASREISGNTIYF. As DNA, the CDR3 is TGTGCCAGCAGAGAGATCTCTGGAAACACCATATATTTT. The chain has TRBV3-1 (or the pseudogene TRBV3-2) and TRBJ1-3, with unresolved D. Germline lookup yields CDR1 LGHDT and CDR2 YNNKEL (reference sequence). Deletions cut 6 bases from V and 0 bases from J, with 6 bases between. The CDR3 spans 13 residues.

This clone was detected once. The chain recombines TRBV7-8 with TRBJ2-2, with D possibly matching TRBD2 (5 bases). The CDR3 consists of 13 residues. V lost 4 bases and J lost 5, with 8 bases in between. From germline, CDR1 is SGHVS and CDR2 FQNEAQ. The CDR3 nucleotides read TGTGCCAGCAGCTGGAGCGGAACCGGGGAGCTGTTTTTT. The encoded protein is CASSWSGTGELFF.

This clone was found once. V is TRBV5-1 and J is TRBJ1-4; D gene ambiguous. The CDR3 sequence is 16 residues long. The germline V gene encodes CDR1 SGHRS and CDR2 YFSETQ. Trimming cost V 2 bases and J 7 bases, with 18 bases left between them. CDR3 DNA: TGCGCCAGCAGCTTTGAAGGGAGCACCATGATTGAAAAACTGTTTTTT. This translates into CASSFEGSTMIEKLFF. The variable domain in full, completed from reference TRBV5-1 and TRBJ1-4, reads KAGVTQTPRYLIKTRGQQVTLSCSPISGHRSVSWYQQTPGQGLQFLFEYFSETQRNKGNFPGRFSGRQFSNSRSEMNVSTLELGDSALYLCASSFEGSTMIEKLFFGSGTQLSVL.

This clone was observed once. The J gene is TRBJ1-4, the V gene TRBV6-5; TRBD1 agrees at 7 bases. From germline, CDR1 is MNHEY and CDR2 SVGAGI. The length of the CDR3 is 15 residues. With V trimmed by 6 bases and J by 8 bases, 12 bases remained unmatched. Here the CDR3 DNA reads TGTGCCAGCAGCATCGACAGGGCAAGTTGGGAAAAACTGTTTTTT. Its translation: CASSIDRASWEKLFF.

V gene TRBV5-1 combines with J gene TRBJ2-5, with TRBD1 identical over 10 bases. This CDR3 is built from 17 residues. The V segment lost 2 bases and the J segment 2 bases; nucleotides outside the gene matches: 9. Germline CDR1 reads SGHRS; CDR2 reads YFSETQ. This CDR3 is CASSFLPGQGIQETQYF. In nucleotides, the CDR3 is TGCGCCAGCAGCTTCCTCCCGGGACAGGGGATACAAGAGACCCAGTACTTC.

This chain links TRBV4-2 with TRBJ2-3; the D gene is possibly TRBD1 (6 bases). CDR3 length: 18 amino acids. The ends were cut back, 0 bases at V and 2 bases at J, with 18 bases in the middle. CDR1 is LGHNA, CDR2 YNFKEQ, per germline. The CDR3 bases are TGTGCCAGCAGCCAAGATGTAGGTGACAGGAGCCACACAGATACGCAGTATTTT. Translating gives CASSQDVGDRSHTDTQYF.

This clone was seen once. Different DNA sequences within this sample yield the same CDR3. The CDR3 reads CASSGTGNYGYTF. For the CDR3, the DNA is TGTGCCAGCAGTGGAACAGGGAACTATGGCTACACCTTC. The chain links TRBV2 to TRBJ1-2; a weak D match, TRBD1 (6 bases). V was pared by 4 bases and J by 2 bases, with 8 bases between. The CDR3 totals 13 residues. The germline V gene has CDR1 SNHLY and CDR2 FYNNEI. Together with reference TRBV2 and TRBJ1-2, the CDR3 gives the full variable domain: EPEVTQTPSHQVTQMGQEVILRCVPISNHLYFYWYRQILGQKVEFLVSFYNNEISEKSEIFDDQFSVERPDGSNFTLKIRSTKLEDSAMYFCASSGTGNYGYTFGSGTRLTVV.

The V and J genes are TRBV29-1 and TRBJ1-2, with D unresolved. The CDR3 extends over 13 amino acids. V was trimmed by 4 bases and J by 4 bases, leaving 13 bases between them. The germline CDR1 and CDR2 sequences are SQVTM and ANQGSEA. This CDR3 is CSVGSTATYGYTF. The CDR3 DNA is TGCAGCGTTGGATCTACAGCAACCTATGGCTACACCTTC. Together with reference TRBV29-1 and TRBJ1-2, the CDR3 gives the full variable domain: SAVISQKPSRDICQRGTSLTIQCQVDSQVTMMFWYRQQPGQSLTLIATANQGSEATYESGFVIDKFPISRPNLTFSTLTVSNMSPEDSSIYLCSVGSTATYGYTFGSGTRLTVV.

The rearrangement joins TRBV7-9 to TRBJ2-1, with TRBD1 as a possible D gene (6 bases). Germline CDR1 is SEHNR and CDR2 is FQNEAQ (reference sequence). With 1 base removed from V and 4 bases from J, the gap between germline ends came to 11 bases. CDR3 length: 15 amino acids. CDR3 sequence (DNA): TGTGCCAGCAGCTTAGACTCCACAGGGTACAATGAGCAGTTCTTC. Translating it yields CASSLDSTGYNEQFF.

This chain uses TRBV27 with TRBJ2-5, with 9 bases aligning to TRBD2. The CDR3 has 12 amino acids. V gave up 6 bases and J gave up 5 bases; unmatched junction bases: 1. CDR1 and CDR2 (germline): MNHEY, SMNVEV (reference sequence). The CDR3 DNA is TGTGCCAGCAGGCGGGGGGGGGAGACCCAGTACTTC. As protein: CASRRGGETQYF.

The V and J genes are TRBV7-2 and TRBJ1-2; the D gene is possibly TRBD1 (5 bases). Per the germline V gene, CDR1 is SGHTA and CDR2 is FQGNSA. V lost 4 bases, J lost 2 bases, and 5 bases lay in between. The CDR3 runs to 12 residues. CDR3 in DNA: TGTGCCAGCAGCTGGGGCAACTATGGCTACACCTTC. It codes for CASSWGNYGYTF.

This clone appeared a single time. V gene TRBV23-1 combines with J gene TRBJ2-1, with 10 positions matching TRBD1. TRBV23-1 carries the ORF label, with uncertain function. CDR3 length: 15 amino acids. V was pared by 4 bases and J by 8 bases, with 8 bases of the junction left unmatched. CDR3 nucleotides: TGCGCCAGCAGTCCCGGGACAGGGGTAACTCATGAGCAGTTCTTC. This translates into CASSPGTGVTHEQFF.

The J gene is TRBJ2-3, the V gene TRBV21-1; the table assigns TRBD2, which was not confirmed against the DNA. TRBV21-1 constitutes a pseudogene. The CDR3 sequence is 17 residues long. CDR3 in amino acids: CASTPTTSGPSTDTQYF. In DNA form, the CDR3 reads TGTGCCAGCACTCCCACGACTAGCGGACCTAGCACAGATACGCAGTATTTT.

The rearrangement uses TRBV21-1 and TRBJ2-3; TRBD1, the table's D call, lacks a check against the DNA. TRBV21-1 is a known pseudogene. The CDR3 contains 15 residues. DNA for the CDR3: TGTGCCAGCAGCGACCGGGACAGGGGGGCAGATACGCAGTATTTT. This gives the protein CASSDRDRGADTQYF.

The V and J genes are TRBV28 and TRBJ1-5; D uncertain. This CDR3 has 15 amino acids. The V gene's germline CDR1 is MDHEN and CDR2 SYDVKM. V was cut by 3 bases and J by 7 bases, with 16 bases left in between. The CDR3 DNA follows: TGTGCCAGCAGTTTGAGGGCCAAAAGAGAGCAGCCCCAGCATTTT. Encoded protein: CASSLRAKREQPQHF. The variable domain in full, completed from reference TRBV28 and TRBJ1-5, reads DVKVTQSSRYLVKRTGEKVFLECVQDMDHENMFWYRQDPGLGLRLIYFSYDVKMKEKGDIPEGYSVSREKKERFSLILESASTNQTSMYLCASSLRAKREQPQHFGDGTRLSIL.

This sequence joins TRBV2 and TRBJ1-2, with D possibly matching TRBD1 (5 bases). V shed 6 bases and J shed 5 bases, with 19 bases lying between them. CDR3 length: 15 residues. The germline gives CDR1 SNHLY, CDR2 FYNNEI. CDR3 in amino acids: CASRGFLEGRYGYTF. In nucleotides, the CDR3 is TGTGCCAGCAGGGGATTTTTGGAGGGACGATATGGCTACACCTTC. Together with reference TRBV2 and TRBJ1-2, the CDR3 gives the full variable domain: EPEVTQTPSHQVTQMGQEVILRCVPISNHLYFYWYRQILGQKVEFLVSFYNNEISEKSEIFDDQFSVERPDGSNFTLKIRSTKLEDSAMYFCASRGFLEGRYGYTFGSGTRLTVV.

The chain combines TRBV11-3 with TRBJ2-2; 12 positions agree with TRBD2. This CDR3 region has 15 residues. V gave up 5 bases and J gave up 3 bases; unmatched junction bases: 1. Germline V CDR1 and CDR2: SGHNT, YENEEA. The CDR3 sequence is CASSASGGDTGELFF. CDR3 coding DNA: TGTGCCAGCAGCGCTAGCGGGGGGGACACCGGGGAGCTGTTTTTT.

This chain uses TRBV6-5 with TRBJ1-5, with D maybe TRBD1 (5 bases). The CDR3 totals 13 residues. CDR1 MNHEY and CDR2 SVGAGI come from the germline V gene. Trimming removed 8 bases from V and 0 bases from J, with 8 bases in between. DNA of the CDR3: TGTGCCAGCGGGGGGGATAGCAATCAGCCCCAGCATTTT. Protein product: CASGGDSNQPQHF.

The V gene is TRBV11-2, the J gene TRBJ2-3; TRBD1 matches at 10 bases. J lost 2 bases, V lost 5 bases, and 10 bases had no gene match. This CDR3 comprises 17 residues. CDR1 is SGHAT, CDR2 FQNNGV, per germline. The CDR3 reads CASSNPTGQGNTDTQYF. For the CDR3, the DNA is TGTGCCAGCAGCAACCCCACGGGACAGGGGAACACAGATACGCAGTATTTT.